This is a list of T cell receptor beta chains from one sample in a study of blood T cell repertoires in COVID-19. The protocol was immunoSEQ multiplex PCR, while the TCRdb copy is restricted to in-frame clones and leaves out a portion. This table holds about 200,000 clones, 85% to 90% found once. The sample consisted of PBMCs or T cells enriched from blood (not recorded which). The origin of the receptors is a woman in her thirties or forties with acute COVID-19. The CDR3 runs from the conserved cysteine through the conserved F or W. A D gene is named only where the DNA matches it firmly.

D gene	V gene	CDR3 length	CDR3 protein
TRBD2	TRBV4-1	15	CASSLTTSGQKTQYF
TRBD2	TRBV27	16	CASSLNGAGLVYEQYF
TRBD1	TRBV19	14	CASNRGETKNIQYF
NA	TRBV18	15	CASSREKGYRAEAFF
TRBD2	TRBV7-3	20	CASSYYSSPGGRDTTGELFF
TRBD1	TRBV11-3	15	CASSQGTGTGNTIYF
TRBD2	TRBV5-1	18	CASTTGLAGVLSTDTQYF
TRBD2	TRBV7-9	14	CASSFLAGGDTQYF
TRBD2	TRBV12-5	18	CASGLVLGATSGKNEQFF
TRBD2	TRBV3-1/TRBV3-2	14	CASSRTGGGETQYF
NA	TRBV5-6	14	CASSIAPSSYEQYF
NA	TRBV6-1	15	CASSEDRGAVYGYTF
TRBD1	TRBV30	16	CAWSAGQAKAKNIQYF
TRBD1	TRBV5-1	16	CASSPRAGGRNTEAFF
NA	TRBV6-5	12	CASSDKSYGYTF
NA	TRBV3-1/TRBV3-2	15	CASSQGTGINQPQHF
NA	TRBV5-1	13	CASSLEERDTQYF
NA	TRBV11-2	17	CASRGLGLKRSYNEQFF
NA	TRBV9	17	CASSATTGGAGSGELFF
TRBD1	TRBV29-1	12	CSVGQGGDEQFF
NA	TRBV25-1	14	CASSGNQGLGGYTF
TRBD1	TRBV10-3	13	CAIAGTGGSEQYF
TRBD1	TRBV9	14	CASSGDRGRETQYF
TRBD1	TRBV6-5	13	CASRRGPGYEQYF
TRBD2	TRBV7-8	17	CASSLELPATSGWVQYF
NA	TRBV2	13	CASSRSGNQPQHF
TRBD1	TRBV28	17	CASSFGWTGGAKNIQYF
TRBD2	TRBV7-2	16	CASSPSAGPSYNEQFF
NA	TRBV5-1	12	CASSAQGYGYTF
TRBD2	TRBV7-8	16	CASSPGLAGASYEQYF
TRBD2	TRBV4-3	15	CASSQERTSSYEQYF
NA	TRBV28	12	CASRQGTQTQYF
NA	TRBV27	14	CASSSRVRGETQYF
TRBD2	TRBV6-1	16	CAPREAGGRGGETQYF
NA	TRBV5-1	16	CASSPTRSGNTGELFF
NA	TRBV29-1	11	CSVAGRGEQYF
TRBD2	TRBV5-4	16	CASSLVTGGAGETQYF
TRBD1	TRBV28	13	CSTRTGTYNEQFF
NA	TRBV9	13	CASSSTGTYGYTF
TRBD1	TRBV28	17	CASSLDGAGGYQETQYF
NA	TRBV13	17	CASSFYRGGGRKNEQYF